This entry lists 30 T cell receptor beta chains sequenced from one sample in a study of CDR3 diversity in severe acne. TCRdb reanalysed the PCR reads using MiXCR and keeps one entry per CDR3 protein. The sample contains roughly 100,000 distinct CDR3 sequences, roughly half of which appear only once. The specimen was blood. The receptors derive from a male donor with acne.

This clonotype showed up many times. The chain recombines TRBV18 with TRBJ2-7; tentative D call: TRBD2 (5 bases). CDR3 length: 15 amino acids. Germline CDR1 reads KGHSH; CDR2 reads LQKENI. V lost 3 bases to trimming and J lost 2 bases, with 14 bases between them. DNA of the CDR3: TGTGCCAGCTCACCGGTCCGACTAAACCCCTACGAGCAGTACTTC. Its translation is CASSPVRLNPYEQYF.

This chain links TRBV10-2 with TRBJ2-5; D unresolved. Deletions cut 2 bases from V and 1 base from J, with 11 bases between. The CDR3 is made up of 15 amino acids. Germline V gene data show CDR1 as WSHSY and CDR2 as SAAADI. The CDR3 reads CASSESTDLQETQYF. CDR3 nucleotides: TGCGCCAGCAGTGAGAGCACAGACCTCCAAGAGACCCAGTACTTC.

This clonotype was picked up many times. The gene calls are TRBV5-1 and TRBJ2-3, with 11 nucleotides matching TRBD2. CDR3 length: 14 residues. In germline, CDR1 is SGHRS, CDR2 YFSETQ. Unmatched junction bases numbered 9, after V lost 3 bases and J lost 12 bases. The CDR3 here is CASSYATSGRVQYF. The CDR3 DNA reads as TGCGCCAGCAGCTATGCCACTAGCGGGAGAGTCCAGTATTTT.

This clonotype was picked up many times. The V gene is TRBV20-1, the J gene TRBJ1-4; TRBD1 aligns across 8 bases. The germline CDR1 and CDR2 sequences are DFQATT and SNEGSKA (reference sequence). V lost 6 bases to trimming and J lost 4 bases; unmatched junction nucleotides: 7. CDR3 length equals 14 residues. CDR3 protein: CSATGGQGNEKLFF. CDR3 sequence (DNA): TGCAGTGCGACCGGCGGACAGGGTAATGAAAAACTGTTTTTT.

This chain uses TRBV9 with TRBJ2-6; D ambiguous. Germline CDR1 is SGDLS and CDR2 is YYNGEE. V gave up 0 bases and J gave up 2 bases, with 6 bases separating them. There are 15 residues in the CDR3. As DNA, the CDR3 is TGTGCCAGCAGCGTAGAACAGACTGGGGCCAACGTCCTGACTTTC. Its translation is CASSVEQTGANVLTF.

The chain carries TRBV13 and TRBJ2-6; no clear D gene. CDR1 is PRHDT, CDR2 FYEKMQ, per germline (reference sequence). Trimming removed 1 base at V and 2 bases at J, with 6 bases between. The CDR3 is 15 residues long. The CDR3, as DNA: TGTGCCAGCAGCTTAGAGGAAACTGGGGCCAACGTCCTGACTTTC. It codes for CASSLEETGANVLTF.

Remarks on this clonotype: A clone one base away is much larger, so this may be a read error. CDR3 DNA: TGTGCCAGCAGCTTATCAGAAACAGATACGCCGTATTTT. It is translated as CASSLSETDTPYF. The rearrangement links TRBV7-9 to TRBJ2-3, with unresolved D. Germline CDR1 and CDR2: SEHNR and FQNEAQ (reference sequence). CDR3 size: 13 residues.

The chain's CDR3 is CASSGRGADGYTF. The CDR3 DNA is TGTGCCAGCAGCGGAAGGGGGGCCGATGGCTACACCTTC. This chain connects TRBV19 to TRBJ1-2; possibly TRBD1 for D (6 bases). The V gene's germline CDR1 is LNHDA and CDR2 SQIVND (reference sequence). V was cut by 9 bases and J by 6 bases, with 17 bases left in between. The CDR3 sequence is 13 residues long. The whole variable domain, remainder taken from reference TRBV19 and TRBJ1-2, is DGGITQSPKYLFRKEGQNVTLSCEQNLNHDAMYWYRQDPGQGLRLIYYSQIVNDFQKGDIAEGYSVSREKKESFPLTVTSAQKNPTAFYLCASSGRGADGYTFGSGTRLTVV.

Turning to this clonotype: A junction end diverges from the germline sequence, so it may reflect a read error. This rearrangement joins TRBV4-2 to TRBJ1-4, with TRBD1 as a possible D gene (6 bases). The CDR3 sequence is 16 residues long. CDR1 is LGHNA, CDR2 YNFKEQ, per germline. In DNA form, the CDR3 reads TGTGTCAGCAGCCAAGATACCCTAGGGGGGGCCGGAAAACTGTTTTTT. Encoded protein: CVSSQDTLGGAGKLFF.

V gene TRBV7-2 combines with J gene TRBJ1-3; the match to TRBD1 covers 7 bases. The V gene end was trimmed by 6 bases and the J gene end by 7 bases; junction bases not matched to a gene: 12. Germline V lookup: CDR1 SGHTA, CDR2 FQGNSA. The CDR3 is 15 amino acids. The CDR3 loop reads CASRDQGENGNTIYF. The CDR3 DNA follows: TGTGCCAGCAGGGATCAGGGGGAGAATGGGAACACCATATATTTT.

By proportion, this clonotype is large. The chain joins TRBV15 to TRBJ2-3, with D possibly matching TRBD2 (6 bases). The CDR3 has 15 amino acids. V was pared by 0 bases and J by 1 base, with 8 bases between. Looked up from germline, CDR1 is LNHNV and CDR2 is YYDKDF (reference sequence). The CDR3 is CATSREWGGTDTQYF. The CDR3 nucleotides are TGTGCCACCAGCAGAGAATGGGGGGGCACAGATACGCAGTATTTT.

J is TRBJ1-4 and V is TRBV29-1, with D uncertain. Germline CDR1 is SQVTM and CDR2 is ANQGSEA. The V and J ends lost 7 bases and 5 bases respectively, with 8 bases between them. This CDR3 spans 11 amino acids. CDR3 loop: CSATANEKLFF. The CDR3 DNA is TGCAGCGCCACAGCGAATGAAAAACTGTTTTTT.

This clonotype occurred a few times. This chain connects TRBV19 to TRBJ1-1; D call uncertain. CDR3 length equals 13 residues. Germline V lookup: CDR1 LNHDA, CDR2 SQIVND (reference sequence). Trimming took 5 bases from V and 1 from J, leaving 8 bases between them. The CDR3 nucleotides read TGTGCCAGTAGTCGAACATCGAACACTGAAGCTTTCTTT. Translated, it gives CASSRTSNTEAFF.

This clonotype was observed a single time. The chain links TRBV29-1 to TRBJ1-1; TRBD1 agrees at 12 bases. The germline gives CDR1 SQVTM, CDR2 ANQGSEA. This CDR3 contains 14 residues. Unmatched junction bases numbered 3, after V lost 6 bases and J lost 1 base. CDR3 residues: CSVGQGARNTEAFF. CDR3 DNA: TGCAGCGTGGGACAGGGGGCACGGAACACTGAAGCTTTCTTT.

The rearrangement uses TRBV7-8 and TRBJ2-7, with TRBD2 matching over 9 bases. After removal of 4 bases from V and 2 bases from J, the junction contained 9 bases not matched to a gene. CDR3 length: 16 residues. Germline assignment: CDR1 SGHVS and CDR2 FQNEAQ. The CDR3 is CASSSRLAAEAYEQYF. The CDR3 DNA reads as TGTGCCAGCAGCTCACGACTAGCGGCGGAAGCCTACGAGCAGTACTTC.

The rearrangement joins TRBV20-1 to TRBJ2-5; TRBD2 matches at 7 bases. Germline assignment: CDR1 DFQATT and CDR2 SNEGSKA (reference sequence). This CDR3 has 17 amino acids. Trimming at V came to 3 bases and at J to 2 bases, leaving 15 bases not matched to a gene. The CDR3 nucleotides read TGCAGTGCTAGTCGCGGGAGTGTTTGGGGTAATCAAGAGACCCAGTACTTC. Translation: CSASRGSVWGNQETQYF.

This clonotype was seen only once. The rearrangement uses TRBV20-1 and TRBJ2-7, with 12 bases identical to TRBD2. The J segment lost 6 bases and the V segment lost 7 bases, leaving 7 bases of the junction unmatched. The CDR3 covers 13 residues. CDR1 and CDR2 from the germline V gene are DFQATT and SNEGSKA (reference sequence). This CDR3 reads CSVLTSGRGEQYF. The CDR3 DNA sequence: TGCAGTGTTCTGACTAGCGGGAGAGGCGAGCAGTACTTC.

The chain joins TRBV25-1 to TRBJ1-1; D is unclear. The germline gives CDR1 MGHDK, CDR2 SYGVNS. CDR3 length equals 17 residues. Trimming removed 6 bases from V and 3 bases from J, with 23 bases in between. The CDR3 loop is CASSSTFAPGGHTEAFF. CDR3 nucleotide sequence: TGTGCCAGCAGCTCAACCTTCGCACCCGGAGGGCACACTGAAGCTTTCTTT.

Points on this clonotype: A much more abundant neighbour one base away suggests this may be a read error. The chain links TRBV24-1 to TRBJ1-3; 7 bases are a match to TRBD1. Germline loops: CDR1 KGHDR, CDR2 SFDVKD. The CDR3 has 17 amino acids. The chain's CDR3 is CATSDPGTAGVGNIIYF. CDR3 coding DNA: TGTGCCACCAGTGACCCCGGGACAGCCGGGGTTGGAAACATCATATATTTT.

The J gene is TRBJ1-2, the V gene TRBV6-6, with 9 bases fitting TRBD1. The V gene's germline CDR1 is MNHNY and CDR2 SVGAGI (reference sequence). The V segment lost 7 bases and the J segment 8 bases; nucleotides outside the gene matches: 8. The CDR3 loop spans 13 amino acids. The CDR3 coding sequence is TGTGCCAGCACCGGGGACAGGGAAGGAGGCTACACCTTC. Its protein is CASTGDREGGYTF.

This clonotype was detected ten times or more. This chain joins TRBV20-1 and TRBJ2-7; D possibly uses TRBD1 or TRBD2 (5 bases each). V was pared by 5 bases and J by 3 bases, with 14 bases between. The CDR3 consists of 13 residues. CDR1 and CDR2 (germline): DFQATT, SNEGSKA (reference sequence). This CDR3 reads CSADRDHVYEQYV. The DNA of the CDR3 is TGCAGTGCTGACCGGGACCATGTCTACGAGCAGTACGTC.

With regard to this clonotype: Given a much more abundant clone one base away, this may be a read error. The chain employs TRBV11-1 and TRBJ2-7; TRBD2 might be the D (7 bases). Germline V gene sequence: CDR1 SGHAT, CDR2 FQDESV (reference sequence). This CDR3 has 14 amino acids. The germline V and J ends were trimmed by 6 bases and 3 bases, with 15 bases remaining between them. The chain's CDR3 is CASSRGGPRYEQYV. The CDR3 DNA is TGTGCCAGCAGTAGGGGGGGACCCCGCTACGAGCAGTACGTC.

This clonotype was seen once. The chain has TRBV24-1 and TRBJ2-2, with D hard to call. V was shortened by 7 bases and J by 5 bases, with 7 bases between the two germline ends. From germline, CDR1 is KGHDR and CDR2 SFDVKD. The CDR3 totals 12 residues. DNA of the CDR3: TGTGCCACCAGGGCGTCAACCGGGGAGCTGTTTTTT. Its protein product is CATRASTGELFF.

A remark on this clonotype: An end of the junction differs from the germline gene, which may be a read error. The gene calls are TRBV10-3 and TRBJ1-1; TRBD1 agrees at 7 bases. The length of the CDR3 is 16 residues. The germline V gene has CDR1 ENHRY and CDR2 SYGVKD. Written as DNA, the CDR3 is TGTGCCAGCAGTCGCGAGACAGGGAGGTCGAACACTGAAGCTTTCTTT. It encodes CASSRETGRSNTEAFF.

Note on this clonotype: A much larger clonotype is one base distant, so this may be a read error. The genes are TRBV2 and TRBJ2-7, with a weak D call TRBD1 (6 bases). CDR1 and CDR2 (germline): SNHLY, FYNNEI. The CDR3 loop spans 15 amino acids. CDR3 in DNA: TGTGCCAACAGTGAGTGCAGGGGCAGCTCCTACGAGCAGTACTTC. Its translation is CANSECRGSSYEQYF.

In its sample, this clonotype was seen many times. CDR3 DNA sequence: TGTGCCAGCAGCTCCGATTCTAGCGGGAGTTACACAGATACGCAGTATTTT. This sequence encodes CASSSDSSGSYTDTQYF. This chain joins TRBV7-2 and TRBJ2-3, with 10 bases matching TRBD2. CDR3 length: 17 residues. Germline loops: CDR1 SGHTA, CDR2 FQGNSA. Trimming took 4 bases from V and 2 from J; bases not matched to a gene: 9.

In this sample, this clonotype turned up a few times. The V call is TRBV11-1, the J call TRBJ2-2, with TRBD2 identical over 14 bases. Germline V gene lookup returns CDR1 SGHAT and CDR2 FQDESV (reference sequence). The CDR3 runs to 18 residues. The V gene end was trimmed by 4 bases and the J gene end by 5 bases; junction bases not matched to a gene: 9. Here the CDR3 DNA reads TGTGCCAGCAGCTCACCACGGACTAGCGGGAGGTGGACCGGGGAGCTGTTTTTT. Residues: CASSSPRTSGRWTGELFF.

This clonotype was seen a single time. This may be a read error: a much more frequent sequence differs by one nucleotide. This chain joins TRBV19 and TRBJ2-7, with TRBD1 identical over 9 bases. Germline values: CDR1 LNHDA, CDR2 SQIVND (reference sequence). This CDR3 comprises 15 residues. CDR3 protein: CASNIGRTGDYEQYF. DNA of the CDR3: TGTGCCAGTAATATAGGAAGGACAGGGGACTACGAGCAGTACTTC. Based on the CDR3 plus reference TRBV19 and TRBJ2-7, the full variable domain is DGGITQSPKYLFRKEGQNVTLSCEQNLNHDAMYWYRQDPGQGLRLIYYSQIVNDFQKGDIAEGYSVSREKKESFPLTVTSAQKNPTAFYLCASNIGRTGDYEQYFGPGTRLTVT.

This clonotype has just a few counts. The V and J genes are TRBV29-1 and TRBJ1-3, with D possibly being TRBD1 (5 bases). This CDR3 has 14 residues. Trimming took off 6 bases at V and 4 bases at J, with 16 bases between the two ends. CDR1 is SQVTM, CDR2 ANQGSEA, per germline. The CDR3 sequence is CSVGRGDSGNTIYF. The DNA of the CDR3 is TGCAGCGTCGGCCGGGGGGATTCGGGAAACACCATATATTTT.

This clonotype has more than one count but fewer than ten. V is TRBV27 and J is TRBJ2-7; possible D gene TRBD2, 5 bases. Trimming cost V 0 bases and J 3 bases, with 12 bases left between them. The CDR3 contains 15 residues. The germline CDR1 and CDR2 sequences are MNHEY and SMNVEV (reference sequence). In DNA form, the CDR3 reads TGTGCCAGCAGTTTATCTCCCGGGGTTAGCTACGAGCAGTACTTC. It specifies CASSLSPGVSYEQYF.